Below are 25 T cell receptor beta chains sequenced from a single sample in a study of shared clonotypes between healthy human individuals. Sequenced by immunoSEQ multiplex PCR; TCRdb stores in-frame clones only, minus some. Here the sample spans 2.5 million or so clones, roughly 92% being singletons. The sample taken for sequencing was naive CD4+ T cells sorted from blood. Noted subset: CD45RA+ positively selected. The source of these receptors is a man between 18 and 35 years old in good health.

This clone is a singleton in its sample. The chain combines TRBV13 with TRBJ1-4; D is perhaps TRBD1 (5 bases). V lost 3 bases, J lost 6 bases, and 20 bases lay in between. CDR1 and CDR2 (germline): PRHDT, FYEKMQ (reference sequence). The CDR3 totals 17 residues. This CDR3 is CASSLGEGPIGHEKLFF. The CDR3 DNA follows: TGTGCCAGCAGCTTGGGGGAGGGGCCAATTGGTCATGAAAAACTGTTTTTT.

As regards this clone: Distinct nucleotide sequences in the sample also encode this CDR3. V and J are TRBV2 and TRBJ2-3; weak D call: TRBD1 (5 bases). The CDR3 loop spans 15 amino acids. Trimming shortened V by 2 bases and J by 0 bases, and 9 bases separated the two germline ends. CDR1 is SNHLY, CDR2 FYNNEI, per germline. CDR3: CASSEQGTSTDTQYF. Here the CDR3 DNA reads TGTGCCAGCAGTGAACAGGGAACTAGCACAGATACGCAGTATTTT.

The gene calls are TRBV9 and TRBJ2-1; 7 nucleotides match TRBD1. V trimming: 1 base; J trimming: 5 bases; junction bases outside the gene matches: 6. Looked up from germline, CDR1 is SGDLS and CDR2 is YYNGEE. The CDR3 is 15 residues long. The DNA of the CDR3 is TGTGCCAGCAGCGTACACAGGGGTCCGGACAATGAGCAGTTCTTC. This encodes CASSVHRGPDNEQFF.

V gene TRBV5-1 combines with J gene TRBJ2-1, with D hard to call. V was pared by 4 bases and J by 2 bases, with 13 bases between. In germline, CDR1 is SGHRS, CDR2 YFSETQ. CDR3 length equals 15 residues. The CDR3 loop reads CASSVPPGTYNEQFF. CDR3 nucleotides: TGCGCCAGCAGCGTCCCCCCCGGCACCTACAATGAGCAGTTCTTC.

The gene calls are TRBV5-5 and TRBJ2-7, with 13 bases aligning to TRBD2. Germline V gene sequence: CDR1 SGHKS, CDR2 YYEKEE (reference sequence). J was trimmed by 3 bases and V by 5 bases; bases with no gene match: 2. The CDR3 spans 14 residues. The DNA for the CDR3 is TGTGCCAGCAGGCGGACTAGCGGGGGCTACGAGCAGTACTTC. Translation gives CASRRTSGGYEQYF.

This clone was seen a single time. The same CDR3 also results from other DNA sequences found in this sample. The chain employs TRBV6-5 and TRBJ2-7; the match to TRBD1 covers 8 bases. CDR1 is MNHEY, CDR2 SVGAGI, per germline. The length of the CDR3 is 12 residues. Trimming cost V 6 bases and J 5 bases; bases outside gene matches: 3. The CDR3 nucleotides are TGTGCCAGCAGCCGACAGGGGAACGAGCAGTACTTC. Amino acids: CASSRQGNEQYF.

This clone was picked up a small number of times. The V gene is TRBV10-1, the J gene TRBJ1-3, with D unresolved. Germline V gives CDR1 WNHNN, CDR2 SYGVQD (reference sequence). CDR3 length: 15 residues. The V end was cut by 0 bases, the J end by 7 bases, with 13 bases between. The CDR3 sequence is CASSESGRLGNTIYF. CDR3 DNA: TGCGCCAGCAGTGAGTCGGGAAGACTCGGGAACACCATATATTTT.

V usage is TRBV5-4 and J usage is TRBJ2-7; D is tentatively TRBD1 or TRBD2 (6 bases each). The V end lost 3 bases, the J end lost 2 bases, and 18 bases lay between the germline ends. The CDR3 is made up of 16 amino acids. Germline CDR1 and CDR2: SGHNT and YYREEE (reference sequence). This CDR3 reads CASSSAGGQGTYEQYF. Here the CDR3 DNA reads TGTGCCAGCAGCTCCGCTGGAGGGCAGGGGACCTACGAGCAGTACTTC.

CDR3 in DNA: TGCGCCAGCAGCCAAGATCGGGCCGCTAGCGGGAGATATGGTGGGTACGAGCAGTACTTC. Translating it yields CASSQDRAASGRYGGYEQYF. The chain recombines TRBV4-3 with TRBJ2-7; 10 nucleotides align to TRBD2. The CDR3 is 20 residues long. Germline CDR1 and CDR2: LGHNA and YSLEER. The J segment lost 4 bases and the V segment lost 0 bases, leaving 18 bases of the junction unmatched.

The chain employs TRBV5-1 and TRBJ1-3; 11 bases fit TRBD1. The V segment lost 4 bases and the J segment 3 bases; nucleotides outside the gene matches: 6. CDR1 is SGHRS and CDR2 is YFSETQ in the germline V gene. This CDR3 has 16 amino acids. CDR3 amino acids: CASSTWTGGIGNTIYF. For the CDR3, the DNA is TGCGCCAGCAGCACCTGGACAGGGGGCATTGGAAACACCATATATTTT.

The gene calls are TRBV2 and TRBJ2-7; D might be TRBD1 or TRBD2, each matching 5 bases. Germline CDR1 reads SNHLY; CDR2 reads FYNNEI. V gave up 6 bases and J gave up 6 bases, with 18 bases separating them. The CDR3 extends over 14 amino acids. The CDR3 bases are TGTGCCAGCAGCCGTCCCGGGACGGGTTTCGAGCAGTACTTC. This encodes CASSRPGTGFEQYF.

The V call is TRBV6-1, the J call TRBJ1-5; D unclear. Trimming took 9 bases from V and 6 from J, leaving 15 bases between them. Per germline, CDR1 MNHNS and CDR2 SASEGT. The CDR3 spans 13 residues. DNA for the CDR3: TGTGCCAGTACGCGGGCCACTTCTCAGCCCCAGCATTTT. This sequence encodes CASTRATSQPQHF.

The V call is TRBV28, the J call TRBJ1-1; D may be TRBD1 (5 bases). Trimming pared 7 bases from V and 4 bases from J, leaving 7 bases between. The CDR3 is 11 residues long. From germline, CDR1 is MDHEN and CDR2 SYDVKM. The CDR3 nucleotides read TGTGCCAGCACAGGGAGCACTGAAGCTTTCTTT. This translates into CASTGSTEAFF.

The rearrangement joins TRBV28 to TRBJ2-5, with 10 bases that match TRBD2. This CDR3 contains 16 residues. The germline CDR1 and CDR2 sequences are MDHEN and SYDVKM. V was pared by 5 bases and J by 5 bases, with 11 bases of the junction left unmatched. The DNA of the CDR3 is TGTGCCAGCAGTCGGGCAGCGGGACTAGCGAGGGAGACCCAGTACTTC. This encodes CASSRAAGLARETQYF. Full variable domain (outside the CDR3, taken from reference TRBV28 and TRBJ2-5): DVKVTQSSRYLVKRTGEKVFLECVQDMDHENMFWYRQDPGLGLRLIYFSYDVKMKEKGDIPEGYSVSREKKERFSLILESASTNQTSMYLCASSRAAGLARETQYFGPGTRLLVL.

The V and J genes are TRBV27 and TRBJ2-3, with 8 bases matching TRBD2. Germline V gene data show CDR1 as MNHEY and CDR2 as SMNVEV (reference sequence). The CDR3 length is 15 residues. Trimming at V came to 10 bases and at J to 2 bases, leaving 11 bases not matched to a gene. The CDR3, as DNA: TGTGCCACCGGAAGCCGACTAGCGTTCACAGATACGCAGTATTTT. This sequence encodes CATGSRLAFTDTQYF.

In this sample, this clone turned up a few times. The CDR3 loop reads CAWSSGDYGYTF. CDR3 in DNA: TGTGCCTGGAGTTCAGGGGACTATGGCTACACCTTC. The rearrangement joins TRBV30 to TRBJ1-2; maybe TRBD1 (6 bases). The CDR3 length is 12 residues. V lost 2 bases, J lost 3 bases, and 7 bases lay in between. Germline V lookup: CDR1 GTSNPN, CDR2 SVGIG (reference sequence).

Comment on this clone: Additional DNA sequences in this sample encode the identical CDR3. The V call is TRBV5-4, the J call TRBJ2-3; TRBD1 aligns across 8 bases. CDR1 SGHNT and CDR2 YYREEE come from the germline V gene (reference sequence). The V and J ends lost 0 bases and 1 base, in that order; junction bases with no gene match: 1. The CDR3 extends over 15 amino acids. The CDR3 bases are TGTGCCAGCAGCTTGGCAGGGGGCGGCACAGATACGCAGTATTTT. It yields the protein CASSLAGGGTDTQYF.

V and J are TRBV15 and TRBJ1-2; TRBD1 matches at 10 bases. Germline-derived CDR1 and CDR2 are LNHNV and YYDKDF (reference sequence). The CDR3 totals 14 residues. V trimming: 7 bases; J trimming: 5 bases; junction bases outside the gene matches: 7. CDR3 sequence (DNA): TGTGCCACCACCCGGGACAGGGGTGGTTATGGCTACACCTTC. It encodes CATTRDRGGYGYTF.

The chain carries TRBV21-1 and TRBJ2-1; TRBD1 was called by the table and not checked on the DNA. TRBV21-1 is labeled a pseudogene. The CDR3 loop spans 21 amino acids. In nucleotides, the CDR3 is TGTGCCAGCAGCAAAGGGACACAGGGGGCGAATTCCCTCCTGAATGGCAATGAGCAGTTCTTC. Protein sequence: CASSKGTQGANSLLNGNEQFF.

This sequence joins TRBV6-5 and TRBJ1-1, with 7 bases matching TRBD1. V shed 7 bases, J shed 11 bases, and the junction held 13 bases outside the gene matches. The CDR3 sequence is 13 residues long. Per germline, CDR1 MNHEY and CDR2 SVGAGI. The CDR3 region has the DNA TGTGCCAGCAATCCGACAGGGATTTTAAAGGCTTTCTTT. This encodes CASNPTGILKAFF.

This rearrangement joins TRBV5-1 to TRBJ2-2; tentatively, D is TRBD1 (5 bases). V lost 4 bases, J lost 4 bases, and 11 bases lay in between. Germline V gene sequence: CDR1 SGHRS, CDR2 YFSETQ. CDR3 length equals 14 residues. The CDR3 spells CASSVDRPTGELFF. The CDR3 DNA sequence: TGCGCCAGCAGCGTAGACAGACCCACCGGGGAGCTGTTTTTT. The variable domain in full, completed from reference TRBV5-1 and TRBJ2-2, reads KAGVTQTPRYLIKTRGQQVTLSCSPISGHRSVSWYQQTPGQGLQFLFEYFSETQRNKGNFPGRFSGRQFSNSRSEMNVSTLELGDSALYLCASSVDRPTGELFFGEGSRLTVL.

This chain connects TRBV30 to TRBJ2-5, with a weak D call TRBD2 (5 bases). V was clipped by 5 bases and J by 2 bases, with 15 bases between them. CDR1 is GTSNPN and CDR2 is SVGIG in the germline V gene (reference sequence). The CDR3 covers 14 residues. The CDR3 here is CAWARGWGQETQYF. In DNA form, the CDR3 reads TGTGCCTGGGCCCGGGGTTGGGGACAAGAGACCCAGTACTTC. Full variable domain (remainder filled in from reference TRBV30 and TRBJ2-5): SQTIHQWPATLVQPVGSPLSLECTVEGTSNPNLYWYRQAAGRGLQLLFYSVGIGQISSEVPQNLSASRPQDRQFILSSKKLLLSDSGFYLCAWARGWGQETQYFGPGTRLLVL.

The V call is TRBV6-6, the J call TRBJ2-3; D is ambiguous. CDR1 MNHNY and CDR2 SVGAGI come from the germline V gene (reference sequence). Trimming shortened V by 0 bases and J by 6 bases, and 10 bases separated the two germline ends. This CDR3 spans 14 amino acids. The CDR3 DNA follows: TGTGCCAGCAGTTACTCGACCAGTAAGGATACGCAGTATTTT. It specifies CASSYSTSKDTQYF.

The chain is built from TRBV23-1 and TRBJ2-1, with D uncertain. Being an ORF, TRBV23-1 has a function that is uncertain. The CDR3 totals 9 residues. Trimming pared 9 bases from V and 6 bases from J, leaving 3 bases between. CDR3 nucleotides: TGCGCCAGTTCCAATGAGCAGTTCTTC. It is translated as CASSNEQFF.

The chain couples TRBV27 to TRBJ2-1, with D possibly TRBD1 on 7 matching bases. V lost 7 bases to trimming and J lost 6 bases, with 16 bases between them. The CDR3 covers 14 residues. Germline values: CDR1 MNHEY, CDR2 SMNVEV (reference sequence). The CDR3 coding sequence is TGTGCCAGCACTGCGGGGACAGTCCGCAATGAGCAGTTCTTC. It codes for CASTAGTVRNEQFF.